These T cell receptor beta chains were read from a single sample in a study. TCRdb analysed the 5' RACE reads with MiXCR anew, one entry per CDR3 protein. This sample has over 25,000 distinct CDR3 sequences, with roughly 25% found just once. Sequencing was done on a sample of naive CD4+ T cells sorted from a lymph node. The receptors originated from a female donor with breast cancer. Both conserved end residues are part of each CDR3. The order of the fields is CDR3 protein, D gene, clone size, V gene, J gene. The D gene is left open where the match is weak. For some rows the clone size is stated as once, few or many, or as a class when expanded; others skip it.

CASSQAGQGDYGYTF,TRBD1,many,TRBV4-1,TRBJ1-2
CASAYSQNQPQHF,.,few,TRBV5-1,TRBJ1-5
CASRSGGVGKNIQYF,.,.,TRBV27,TRBJ2-4
CASSSGTGMNTEAFF,TRBD1,.,TRBV12-3/TRBV12-4,TRBJ1-1
CSARDPRAGYGYTF,.,.,TRBV20-1,TRBJ1-2
CASSLLGSANEKLFF,.,many,TRBV5-1,TRBJ1-4
CSARRPGLAGDQYF,TRBD2,.,TRBV20-1,TRBJ2-5
CASTPLGGRGNTGELFF,.,few,TRBV27,TRBJ2-2
CASTKNGDPYNEQFF,.,few,TRBV7-2,TRBJ2-1
CASSLGQADTEAFF,TRBD1,.,TRBV5-1,TRBJ1-1
CASSLGGLNEAFF,.,.,TRBV3-1,TRBJ1-1
CASRPAGVSGNEQFF,TRBD2,medium-sized,TRBV6-1,TRBJ2-1
CASSLAVFMGNQPQHF,.,.,TRBV5-5,TRBJ1-5
CASSFWVLNTEAFF,.,few,TRBV28,TRBJ1-1
CAISDGTSGNNEQFF,TRBD2,few,TRBV10-3,TRBJ2-1
CSVPVSLGYTF,.,few,TRBV29-1,TRBJ1-2
CASSLPNTEAFF,.,few,TRBV5-1,TRBJ1-1
CASSEGQGASYEQYF,TRBD1,few,TRBV6-1,TRBJ2-7
CASSHSSGRFEAFF,.,many,TRBV28,TRBJ1-1
CASSLGQANEKLFF,.,.,TRBV5-1,TRBJ1-4
CASSVGGSVSDTDTQYF,.,.,TRBV9,TRBJ2-3
CASRPGSSYEQYF,.,few,TRBV5-1,TRBJ2-7